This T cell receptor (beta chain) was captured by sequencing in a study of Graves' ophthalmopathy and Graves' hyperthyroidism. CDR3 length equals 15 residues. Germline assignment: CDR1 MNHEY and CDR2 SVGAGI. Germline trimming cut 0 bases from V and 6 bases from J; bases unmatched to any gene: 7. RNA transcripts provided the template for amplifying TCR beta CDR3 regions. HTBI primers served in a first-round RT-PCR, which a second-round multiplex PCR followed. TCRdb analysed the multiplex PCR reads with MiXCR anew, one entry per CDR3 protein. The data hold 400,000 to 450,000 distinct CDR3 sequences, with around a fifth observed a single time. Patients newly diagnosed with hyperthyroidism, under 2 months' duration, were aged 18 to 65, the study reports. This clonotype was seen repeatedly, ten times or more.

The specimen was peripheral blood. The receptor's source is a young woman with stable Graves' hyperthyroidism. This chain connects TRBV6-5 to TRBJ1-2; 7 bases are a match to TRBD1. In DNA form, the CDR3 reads TGTGCCAGCAGTTACTCGAAGGGGGCGTTACATGGCTACACCTTC. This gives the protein CASSYSKGALHGYTF.